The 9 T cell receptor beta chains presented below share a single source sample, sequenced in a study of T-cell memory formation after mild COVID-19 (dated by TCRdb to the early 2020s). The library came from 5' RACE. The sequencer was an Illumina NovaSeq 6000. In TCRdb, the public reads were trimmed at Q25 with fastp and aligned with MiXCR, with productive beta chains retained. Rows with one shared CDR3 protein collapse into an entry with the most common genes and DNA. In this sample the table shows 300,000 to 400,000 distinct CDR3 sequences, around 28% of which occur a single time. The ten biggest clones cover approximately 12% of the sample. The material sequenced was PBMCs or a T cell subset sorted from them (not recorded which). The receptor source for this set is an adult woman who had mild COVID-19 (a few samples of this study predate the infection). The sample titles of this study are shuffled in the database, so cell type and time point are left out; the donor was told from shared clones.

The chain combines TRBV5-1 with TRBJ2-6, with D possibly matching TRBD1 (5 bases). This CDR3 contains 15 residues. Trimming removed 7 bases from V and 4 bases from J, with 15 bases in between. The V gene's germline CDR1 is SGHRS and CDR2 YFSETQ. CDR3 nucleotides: TGCGCCAGCGTCTCAGGACACTTGGGGGCCAACGTCCTGACTTTC. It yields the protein CASVSGHLGANVLTF.

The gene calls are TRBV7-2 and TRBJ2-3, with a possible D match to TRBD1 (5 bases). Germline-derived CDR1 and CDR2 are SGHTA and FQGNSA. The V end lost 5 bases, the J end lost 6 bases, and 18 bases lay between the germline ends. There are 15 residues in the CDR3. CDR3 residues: CASSPRQGRRDTQYF. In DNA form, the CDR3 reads TGTGCCAGCAGCCCCAGGCAGGGCCGTCGGGATACGCAGTATTTT.

CDR3 in amino acids: CASSRRDTGELFF. The CDR3 DNA is TGTGCCAGCTCACGACGGGACACCGGGGAGCTGTTTTTT. V is TRBV18 and J is TRBJ2-2; no definite D call. V was trimmed by 4 bases and J by 3 bases, leaving 6 bases between them. The CDR3 is 13 amino acids. The germline gives CDR1 KGHSH, CDR2 LQKENI. Full variable domain (outside the CDR3, taken from reference TRBV18 and TRBJ2-2): NAGVMQNPRHLVRRRGQEARLRCSPMKGHSHVYWYRQLPEEGLKFMVYLQKENIIDESGMPKERFSAEFPKEGPSILRIQQVVRGDSAAYFCASSRRDTGELFFGEGSRLTVL.

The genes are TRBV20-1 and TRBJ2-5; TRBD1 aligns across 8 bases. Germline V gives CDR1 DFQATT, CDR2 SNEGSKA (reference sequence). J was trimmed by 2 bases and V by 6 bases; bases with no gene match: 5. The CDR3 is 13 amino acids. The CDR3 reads CSAHTGGQETQYF. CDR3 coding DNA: TGCAGTGCCCATACAGGGGGTCAAGAGACCCAGTACTTC.

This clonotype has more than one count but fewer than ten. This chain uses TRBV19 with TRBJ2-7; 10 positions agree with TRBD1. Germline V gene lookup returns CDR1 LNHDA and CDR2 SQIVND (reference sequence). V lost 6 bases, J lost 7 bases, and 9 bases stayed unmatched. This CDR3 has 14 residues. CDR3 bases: TGTGCCAGTAGACCAGGGACAGGGGCTCGGGAGCAGTACTTC. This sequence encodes CASRPGTGAREQYF.

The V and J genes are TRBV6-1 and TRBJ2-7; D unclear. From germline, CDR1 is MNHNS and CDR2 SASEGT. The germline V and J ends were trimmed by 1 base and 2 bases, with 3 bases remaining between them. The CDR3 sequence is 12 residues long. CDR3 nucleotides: TGTGCCAGCAGTGAAGGTACCTACGAGCAGTACTTC. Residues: CASSEGTYEQYF.

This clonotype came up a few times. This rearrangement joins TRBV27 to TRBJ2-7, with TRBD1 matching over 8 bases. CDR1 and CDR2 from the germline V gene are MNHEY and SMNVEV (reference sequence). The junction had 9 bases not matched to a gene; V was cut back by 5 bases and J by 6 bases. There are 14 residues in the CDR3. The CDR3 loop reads CASSLLRTGSEQYF. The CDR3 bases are TGTGCCAGCAGTCTACTCCGGACAGGGTCCGAGCAGTACTTC.

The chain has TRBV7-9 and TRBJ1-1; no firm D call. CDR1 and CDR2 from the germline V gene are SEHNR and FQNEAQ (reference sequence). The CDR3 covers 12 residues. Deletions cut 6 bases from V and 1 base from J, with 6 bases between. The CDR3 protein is CASSETNTEAFF. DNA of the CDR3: TGTGCCAGCAGTGAGACGAACACTGAAGCTTTCTTT.

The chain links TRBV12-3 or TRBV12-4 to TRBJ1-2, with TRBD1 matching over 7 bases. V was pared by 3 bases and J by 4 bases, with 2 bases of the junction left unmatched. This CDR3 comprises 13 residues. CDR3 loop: CASSFGTVYGYTF. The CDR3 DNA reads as TGTGCCAGCAGTTTTGGGACAGTCTATGGCTACACCTTC.